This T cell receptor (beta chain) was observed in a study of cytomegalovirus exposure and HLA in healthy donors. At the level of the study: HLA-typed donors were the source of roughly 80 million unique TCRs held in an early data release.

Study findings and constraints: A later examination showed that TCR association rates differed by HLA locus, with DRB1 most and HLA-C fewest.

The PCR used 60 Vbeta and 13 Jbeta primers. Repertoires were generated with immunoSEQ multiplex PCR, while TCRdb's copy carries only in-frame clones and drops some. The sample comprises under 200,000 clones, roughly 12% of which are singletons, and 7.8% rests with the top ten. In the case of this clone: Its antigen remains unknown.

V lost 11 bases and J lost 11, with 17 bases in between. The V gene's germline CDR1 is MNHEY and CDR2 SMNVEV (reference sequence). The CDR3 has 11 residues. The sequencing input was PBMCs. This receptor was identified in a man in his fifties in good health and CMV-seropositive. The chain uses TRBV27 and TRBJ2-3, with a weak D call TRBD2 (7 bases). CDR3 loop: CASGGAAEQYF. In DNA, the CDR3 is TGTGCCTCTGGGGGGGCCGCAGAGCAGTATTTT.